The 2 T cell receptor beta chains listed next were all sequenced from one sample in a study of beta chain features in type 1 diabetes. The investigators reverse transcribed all of the isolated RNA, so they sequenced expressed TCRB transcripts. Assay: immunoSEQ multiplex PCR; the TCRdb copy retains only in-frame clones and omits some. The table includes over 500,000 clones, 15% to 18% detected once. Source material: naive CD4+ T cells from blood. These receptors came from a young man in good health.

This clone was seen a handful of times. This specimen includes other DNA sequences encoding the same CDR3. The chain recombines TRBV30 with TRBJ2-3; D call uncertain. V was trimmed by 2 bases and J by 4 bases, leaving 4 bases between them. The germline gives CDR1 GTSNPN, CDR2 SVGIG (reference sequence). This CDR3 spans 11 amino acids. CDR3: CAWSQSDTQYF. CDR3 sequence (DNA): TGTGCCTGGAGTCAATCAGATACGCAGTATTTT.

This rearrangement joins TRBV10-3 to TRBJ2-3; TRBD2 matches 9 bases. This CDR3 comprises 17 residues. Germline V lookup: CDR1 ENHRY, CDR2 SYGVKD. The trim removed 0 bases at V and 0 bases at J, leaving 4 bases unmatched. In DNA form, the CDR3 reads TGTGCCATCAGTGAGTCTATAAGCGGGAGGAGCACAGATACGCAGTATTTT. Protein product: CAISESISGRSTDTQYF.